The entry below describes one T cell receptor (beta chain). What it binds is not known. Researchers used the Oncomine TCR Beta short-read assay to sequence DNA from cultured CD4+ T cells. A single record per CDR3 protein comes from TCRdb applying MiXCR to the PCR reads. The table has 15,000 to 20,000 distinct CDR3 sequences, around 50% seen once. The germline gives CDR1 KGHSH, CDR2 LQKENI. The CDR3 covers 15 residues. Trimming removed 3 bases from V and 5 bases from J, with 16 bases in between. Time point defined: late sampling 161 to 241 days after vaccination in a few convalescent patients. Treatment meaning: approximately nine-day PBMC culture with coronavirus spike peptide pools or control peptides (ViraFEST assay). The sample comes from a study of vaccination and CD4 T cells after COVID-19. Study as a whole: Nasal swab PCR detected SARS-CoV-2 in convalescent patients; under 10 had mild disease, one severe.

This receptor was taken from a human donor who had recovered from COVID-19. This chain links TRBV18 with TRBJ2-5; no clear D. This sample comprised CD4+ T cells from blood, cultured in vitro, obtained about 7 months after SARS-CoV-2 vaccination. CDR3 DNA sequence: TGTGCCAGCTCACCGTCAGCACGGGTTAGGGAGACCCAGTACTTC. Translated, it gives CASSPSARVRETQYF.